The TCR beta chain described here comes from a study of shared clonotypes between healthy human individuals. As for the study in general: Plates per donor: three CD4 naive, three CD4 memory, two CD8 naive, one CD8 memory.

Sorted-subset replicate PCRs used about 200 ng DNA, roughly 28,000 T cell genomes. Clones were read by immunoSEQ multiplex PCR, and TCRdb kept only the in-frame ones, dropping some. Found here are 950,000 to 1,300,000 clones, approximately 76% of them singletons; the top ten hold approximately 1.5%. This CDR3 comprises 15 residues. The ends lost 1 base at V and 1 base at J; junction bases unmatched: 0. Germline V gene sequence: CDR1 SGHTA, CDR2 FQGNSA. The receptor was derived from a man between 18 and 35 years old in good health. The sequenced sample consisted of memory CD4+ T cells sorted from blood. Subset noted: CD45RA-negative fraction. The rearrangement joins TRBV7-2 to TRBJ2-5; TRBD2 agrees at 10 bases. The CDR3 loop is CASSLGTSGQETQYF. Written as DNA, the CDR3 is TGTGCCAGCAGCTTAGGGACTAGCGGCCAAGAGACCCAGTACTTC. Together with reference TRBV7-2 and TRBJ2-5, the CDR3 gives the full variable domain: GAGVSQSPSNKVTEKGKDVELRCDPISGHTALYWYRQSLGQGLEFLIYFQGNSAPDKSGLPSDRFSAERTGGSVSTLTIQRTQQEDSAVYLCASSLGTSGQETQYFGPGTRLLVL.